The rows below give T cell receptor beta chains drawn from one sample of a study of blood T cell repertoires in COVID-19. Assay: immunoSEQ multiplex PCR; the TCRdb copy retains only in-frame clones and omits some. Of some 180,000 clones detected, just under 85% appear once; the ten largest clones hold over 7%. The sequenced material came from peripheral blood. These receptors were collected from a woman of 80 years or more with COVID-19, enrolled during active disease. The CDR3 runs from the conserved cysteine through the conserved F or W. The D gene is left open where the match is weak. Part of the rows lack a size; the others show once, few, many or a class for expanded clones.

V gene	clone size	D gene	J gene	CDR3 DNA	CDR3 protein
TRBV7-9	few	NA	TRBJ1-4	TGTGCCAGCAGCTCGGGGATAGCTAATGAAAAACTGTTTTTT	CASSSGIANEKLFF
TRBV9	NA	TRBD1	TRBJ2-7	TGTGCCAGCAGTTTAACGACAGGGGTTGAAAAGTACTTC	CASSLTTGVEKYF
TRBV18	NA	NA	TRBJ2-1	TGTGCCAGCTCACCGAGGCTAGCCGCCGGGATATACAATGAGCAGTTCTTC	CASSPRLAAGIYNEQFF
TRBV5-5	NA	NA	TRBJ1-3	TGTGCCAGCAGAATCGGGGGTTTGACTGGAAACACCATATATTTT	CASRIGGLTGNTIYF
TRBV7-8	NA	NA	TRBJ1-2	TGTGCCAGCAGCTTAGGCGGCTCTTACTATGGCTACACCTTC	CASSLGGSYYGYTF
TRBV6-5	NA	NA	TRBJ2-1	TGTGCCAGCAGCCTCGACAAGTGGTCCTACAATGAGCAGTTCTTC	CASSLDKWSYNEQFF
TRBV5-1	NA	TRBD1	TRBJ1-5	TGCGCCAGCAGCTGGAGGGACAGGGAGGGTCAGCCCCAGCATTTT	CASSWRDREGQPQHF
TRBV12-3/TRBV12-4	NA	NA	TRBJ1-6	TGTGCCAGCAGTTTGGGAGGAGTCTCCCCCCTCCACTTT	CASSLGGVSPLHF
TRBV11-2	once	NA	TRBJ1-2	TGTGCCACCGGGGGGTCATCCTATGGCTACACCTTC	CATGGSSYGYTF
TRBV10-3	NA	NA	TRBJ1-1	TGTGCCATCAGTGAAAGGACAGTCGGGTCCCCTGAAGCTTTCTTT	CAISERTVGSPEAFF
TRBV4-2	NA	NA	TRBJ1-1	TGTGCCAGCAGCCAAGGGCGGGGGACTGAAGCTTTCTTT	CASSQGRGTEAFF
TRBV9	NA	TRBD2	TRBJ2-3	TGTGCCAGCAGCGTAGTGACTAGCGGGGGGACCCAGTATTTT	CASSVVTSGGTQYF
TRBV28	NA	TRBD2	TRBJ2-3	TGTGCCAGCAGTTTAGGCGGGAGTGGGGCAGATACGCAGTATTTT	CASSLGGSGADTQYF
TRBV2	NA	NA	TRBJ1-5	TGTGCCAGCAGCGACACCACGAATCAGCCCCAGCATTTT	CASSDTTNQPQHF
TRBV5-1	NA	TRBD1	TRBJ2-2	TGCGCCAGCAGCTTTGGACAGGGCGGGATGACCGGGGAGCTGTTTTTT	CASSFGQGGMTGELFF
TRBV2	NA	NA	TRBJ2-2	TGTGCCAGCAGTCCGGTTGCCGGGGAGCTGTTTTTT	CASSPVAGELFF
TRBV11-2	NA	TRBD1	TRBJ1-1	TGTGCCAGCAGCCTCGACAGGGGAAGGGAAGCTTTCTTT	CASSLDRGREAFF
TRBV3-1/TRBV3-2	once	NA	TRBJ2-2	TGTGCCAGCAGACCCCAGGGGAACACCGGGGAGCTGTTTTTT	CASRPQGNTGELFF
TRBV19	NA	TRBD1	TRBJ2-2	TGTGCCAGTAGGGCCGAGGGACAGGTCACCGGGGAGCTGTTTTTT	CASRAEGQVTGELFF
TRBV29-1	NA	TRBD2	TRBJ2-1	TGCAGCGTTCATACACTAGCGGGAGGCAATGAGCAGTTCTTC	CSVHTLAGGNEQFF
TRBV2	NA	TRBD1	TRBJ1-2	TGTGCCAGCAGTGGAGCAGGGGGCATAGAAGGCTACACCTTC	CASSGAGGIEGYTF
TRBV3-1/TRBV3-2	NA	TRBD1	TRBJ2-6	TGTGCCAGCGGGGACAGGCCTGGGGCCAACGTCCTGACTTTC	CASGDRPGANVLTF
TRBV12-3/TRBV12-4	NA	NA	TRBJ1-1	TGTGCCAGCAGTCCAGCGGGCGGCAGTGAAGCTTTCTTT	CASSPAGGSEAFF
TRBV4-1	NA	TRBD2	TRBJ2-7	TGCGCCAGCAGCCAAGGGCTAGCGGGAACCTACGAGCAGTACTTC	CASSQGLAGTYEQYF
TRBV12-5	once	NA	TRBJ2-6	TGTGCTAGTGAGAGCTCTGGGGCCAACGTCCTGACTTTC	CASESSGANVLTF
TRBV4-1	NA	NA	TRBJ2-5	TGCGCCAGCAGCCATCTGGGGAGCGGGCGCTTGGAGACCCAGTACTTC	CASSHLGSGRLETQYF
TRBV19	once	NA	TRBJ1-2	TGTGCCAGTAGCGACACCTACTATGGCTACACCTTC	CASSDTYYGYTF
TRBV7-2	NA	TRBD1	TRBJ1-2	TGTGCCAGCAGCTTGGGGACAGGGCGGACAGGGCGGGATGGCTACACCTTC	CASSLGTGRTGRDGYTF
TRBV10-3	NA	NA	TRBJ1-2	TGTGCCATCAGTGAGTTGGACAGTGAAAGCTATGGCTACACCTTC	CAISELDSESYGYTF
TRBV15	NA	NA	TRBJ1-1	TGTGCCACCAGCAGAGCGGCGGTCCCGAACACTGAAGCTTTCTTT	CATSRAAVPNTEAFF
TRBV2	once	TRBD1	TRBJ1-2	TGTGCCAGCAGTGACGAATCGACAGGGCTCTATGGCTACACCTTC	CASSDESTGLYGYTF
TRBV7-9	NA	NA	TRBJ2-3	TGTGCCAGCAGCTCACTAGCTGATACGCAGTATTTT	CASSSLADTQYF
TRBV29-1	NA	TRBD1	TRBJ1-5	TGCAGCGTTGCGGGACAGGGGAGCAATCAGCCCCAGCATTTT	CSVAGQGSNQPQHF
TRBV10-2	NA	TRBD2	TRBJ2-5	TGCGCCAGCAGTGATGGGACTAGCGGGGGCCAAGAGACCCAGTACTTC	CASSDGTSGGQETQYF
TRBV5-6	NA	NA	TRBJ1-1	TGTGCCAGCACCAGGTGGAACACTGAAGCTTTCTTT	CASTRWNTEAFF
TRBV3-1/TRBV3-2	NA	NA	TRBJ1-4	TGTGCCAGCAGCCAAGGAGGAGGAAATGAAAAACTGTTTTTT	CASSQGGGNEKLFF
TRBV25-1	once	NA	TRBJ1-1	TGTGCCAGCAGTGAATCTAGGGGTATGAACACTGAAGCTTTCTTT	CASSESRGMNTEAFF
TRBV2	NA	TRBD1	TRBJ1-5	TGTGCCAGCAGGGGGACAGGGAACTCACAGCCCCAGCATTTT	CASRGTGNSQPQHF
TRBV14	NA	TRBD1	TRBJ1-4	TGTGCCAGCAGCTCATCCACAGGGGTTAATGAAAAGCTGTTTTTT	CASSSSTGVNEKLFF
TRBV19	few	NA	TRBJ1-5	TGTGCCAGTAGAACCGGGACACCTAGCAATCAGCCCCAGCATTTT	CASRTGTPSNQPQHF
TRBV18	NA	TRBD1	TRBJ2-1	TGTGCCAGCTCACAGGGGGCAGGGGACAATGAGCAGTTCTTC	CASSQGAGDNEQFF
TRBV6-6	NA	NA	TRBJ1-5	TGTGCCAGCGGGGCAGGGAGGCGCAATCAGCCCCAGCATTTT	CASGAGRRNQPQHF
TRBV28	NA	NA	TRBJ1-4	TGTGCCAGCAAATCAGGGAACGAAAAACTGTTTTTT	CASKSGNEKLFF
TRBV5-1	NA	TRBD2	TRBJ2-7	TGCGCCAGCAACGGGGGGGGCTCCTACGAGCAGTACTTC	CASNGGGSYEQYF
TRBV19	many	NA	TRBJ1-5	TGTGCCAGTAGCAGAGGACAGACGATCAATCAGCCCCAGCATTTT	CASSRGQTINQPQHF
TRBV19	NA	TRBD2	TRBJ2-3	TGTGCCAGTGTAGCGGGAGCCCTAACAGATACGCAGTATTTT	CASVAGALTDTQYF
TRBV19	NA	TRBD2	TRBJ2-1	TGTGCCAGTACTAGCGGGGGGCAATACAATGAGCAGTTCTTC	CASTSGGQYNEQFF
TRBV7-2	NA	TRBD2	TRBJ2-7	TGTGCCAGCAGCTTAGATGGGACTAGATACTACGAGCAGTACTTC	CASSLDGTRYYEQYF
TRBV15	NA	NA	TRBJ1-1	TGTGCCACCAGCAGGGGATCGCAGGGGTACACTGAAGCTTTCTTT	CATSRGSQGYTEAFF
TRBV19	NA	NA	TRBJ1-5	TGTGCCAGTAGTATGGGCAGGGCTCAGCCCCAGCATTTT	CASSMGRAQPQHF
TRBV19	NA	TRBD1	TRBJ1-2	TGTGCCAGTAGTATTGGACAGGGGGTGTCCTATGGCTACACCTTC	CASSIGQGVSYGYTF
TRBV15	NA	NA	TRBJ1-5	TGTGCCACCAGCAGAGATCCCCTAGATGGACAGCCCCAGCATTTT	CATSRDPLDGQPQHF